This T cell receptor beta chain was captured in a study of cytomegalovirus exposure and HLA in healthy donors. Study-level background: Within an early data release were roughly 90 million unique TCRs drawn from HLA-typed donors.

Primers for the PCR totalled 60 Vbeta and 13 Jbeta. The assay was immunoSEQ multiplex PCR, and TCRdb's table has in-frame clones only and misses some. The table has 120,000 to 150,000 clones, roughly 79% seen once. This clone was found a few times. What it binds is not known. Study-level points and caveats: Being indistinguishable, some V segments were excluded, TRBV6-2 and TRBV6-3 among them.

Germline V gives CDR1 SGDLS, CDR2 YYNGEE. The CDR3 has 15 amino acids. Trimming took 2 bases from V and 0 from J; bases not matched to a gene: 4. The clonotype was recovered from a male donor in good health and CMV-seronegative. The sample comprised PBMCs. The chain combines TRBV9 with TRBJ1-1, with TRBD1 matching 7 bases. The CDR3 DNA follows: TGTGCCAGCAGCGTTGGACAGGCAATGAACACTGAAGCTTTCTTT. Residues: CASSVGQAMNTEAFF.